The next 21 T cell receptor beta chains were all read from a single sample in a study of cytomegalovirus exposure and HLA in healthy donors. PCR was performed using 60 Vbeta and 13 Jbeta primers. Profiling relied on immunoSEQ multiplex PCR, and the TCRdb table lists in-frame clones only, not all of them. Here the sample spans 130,000 to 150,000 clones, over 65% being singletons. Sequenced input: PBMCs. These receptors all stem from a female donor in good health and CMV-seronegative.

V usage is TRBV7-2 and J usage is TRBJ2-1; a weak D match, TRBD1 (9 bases). Germline V CDR1 and CDR2: SGHTA, FQGNSA. The CDR3 sequence is 16 residues long. Trimming removed 5 bases from V and 6 bases from J, with 20 bases in between. CDR3 in amino acids: CASSPGGGQGVNEQFF. DNA for the CDR3: TGTGCCAGCAGCCCGGGGGGGGGACAGGGAGTCAATGAGCAGTTCTTC.

This clone appeared a few times. This chain connects TRBV4-2 to TRBJ1-1; D is possibly TRBD1 (5 bases). Trimming stripped 6 bases from V and 7 bases from J, with 12 bases between. The CDR3 is 12 residues long. The V gene's germline CDR1 is LGHNA and CDR2 YNFKEQ. The CDR3 sequence: CASSLAGREAFF. CDR3 nucleotides: TGTGCCAGCAGTCTTGCAGGGCGTGAAGCTTTCTTT.

In the case of this clone: The junction differs from germline at one of its ends, possibly a read error. The chain employs TRBV7-9 and TRBJ1-2; possible D gene TRBD1, 6 bases. Looked up from germline, CDR1 is SEHNR and CDR2 is FQNEAQ (reference sequence). CDR3 size: 12 residues. The CDR3 bases are TGTTCCAGCAGCTCAGGGGTGGTCGGCTACACCTTC. It encodes CSSSSGVVGYTF. Filled out from reference TRBV7-9 and TRBJ1-2, the complete variable domain reads DTGVSQNPRHKITKRGQNVTFRCDPISEHNRLYWYRQTLGQGPEFLTYFQNEAQLEKSRLLSDRFSAERPKGSFSTLEIQRTEQGDSAMYLCSSSSGVVGYTFGSGTRLTVV.

The chain is built from TRBV28 and TRBJ2-5; TRBD2 is a possible D gene (5 bases). The J call may not be correct, given that the DNA end is closer to TRBJ2-7. CDR1 MDHEN and CDR2 SYDVKM come from the germline V gene. The CDR3 totals 16 residues. CDR3 region: CASSLSGSGDRNEQYF. In DNA form, the CDR3 reads TGTGCCAGCAGTTTATCGGGTTCCGGGGATAGGAACGAGCAGTACTTC.

This chain joins TRBV30 and TRBJ1-5; the match to TRBD1 covers 7 bases. The germline V gene encodes CDR1 GTSNPN and CDR2 SVGIG (reference sequence). V shed 7 bases and J 0 bases; nucleotides not matched to a gene: 3. CDR3 length: 13 amino acids. The CDR3, as DNA: TGTGCCTTCAGACAGGGTAGCAATCAGCCCCAGCATTTT. It encodes CAFRQGSNQPQHF.

This chain links TRBV28 with TRBJ1-1, with D perhaps matching TRBD1 (6 bases). This CDR3 is 12 amino acids long. V was shortened by 10 bases and J by 11 bases, with 20 bases between the two germline ends. Germline values: CDR1 MDHEN, CDR2 SYDVKM. In DNA, the CDR3 is TGTGCCACCCTGGACAGTCGGAGTGAGGCTTTCTTT. Its translation is CATLDSRSEAFF.

The chain employs TRBV6-1 and TRBJ1-1, with a possible D match to TRBD1 (6 bases). Between the trimmed V and J ends, which lost 0 bases and 1 base, there was a span of 12 bases. The CDR3 has 16 residues. The germline gives CDR1 MNHNS, CDR2 SASEGT. The CDR3 spells CASSEASQQGNTEAFF. For the CDR3, the DNA is TGTGCCAGCAGTGAAGCCTCTCAACAGGGGAACACTGAAGCTTTCTTT.

This clone was picked up one time. The J gene is TRBJ2-1, the V gene TRBV11-2, with TRBD1 matching over 9 bases. V lost 5 bases and J lost 7; bases outside the gene matches: 6. Germline V CDR1 and CDR2: SGHAT, FQNNGV. The CDR3 runs 14 residues. CDR3 in DNA: TGTGCCAGCAGCCCCCTGACAGGGGGTAATGAGCAGTTCTTC. Protein product: CASSPLTGGNEQFF.

This chain connects TRBV5-1 to TRBJ2-3; tentative D call: TRBD2 (6 bases). Germline CDR1 SGHRS, CDR2 YFSETQ. V gave up 5 bases and J gave up 0 bases, with 16 bases separating them. This CDR3 region has 16 residues. The CDR3 is CASSPSAGTSTDTQYF. The CDR3 nucleotides read TGCGCCAGCAGTCCGAGCGCGGGAACGAGCACAGATACGCAGTATTTT.

The rearrangement uses TRBV5-4 and TRBJ1-4, with 10 bases aligning to TRBD1. The V gene's germline CDR1 is SGHNT and CDR2 YYREEE (reference sequence). The J segment lost 3 bases and the V segment lost 4 bases, leaving 6 bases of the junction unmatched. This CDR3 is 16 amino acids long. DNA of the CDR3: TGTGCCAGCAGCGTCCGGGACAGGGGATCTAATGAAAAACTGTTTTTT. Its protein product is CASSVRDRGSNEKLFF.

The gene calls are TRBV9 and TRBJ2-3; D uncertain. The CDR3 consists of 15 residues. Trimming stripped 0 bases from V and 2 bases from J, with 10 bases between. Looked up from germline, CDR1 is SGDLS and CDR2 is YYNGEE. CDR3 sequence: CASSVATDLTDTQYF. In nucleotides, the CDR3 is TGTGCCAGCAGCGTAGCTACTGATCTCACAGATACGCAGTATTTT. Full variable domain (missing parts from reference TRBV9 and TRBJ2-3): DSGVTQTPKHLITATGQRVTLRCSPRSGDLSVYWYQQSLDQGLQFLIQYYNGEERAKGNILERFSAQQFPDLHSELNLSSLELGDSALYFCASSVATDLTDTQYFGPGTRLTVL.

This chain joins TRBV19 and TRBJ1-3; D remains unclear. V gave up 9 bases and J gave up 4 bases, with 13 bases separating them. There are 13 residues in the CDR3. Germline-derived CDR1 and CDR2 are LNHDA and SQIVND (reference sequence). The CDR3 nucleotides are TGTGCCAGCCTCCCATTACAGGGAAACACCATATATTTT. Translated: CASLPLQGNTIYF.

The chain recombines TRBV4-1 with TRBJ2-7, with TRBD2 matching 9 bases. The CDR3 spans 17 residues. Looked up from germline, CDR1 is MGHRA and CDR2 is YSYEKL. The J segment lost 3 bases and the V segment lost 0 bases, leaving 9 bases of the junction unmatched. This CDR3 is CASSQDSGSSLYYEQYF. The CDR3, as DNA: TGCGCCAGCAGCCAAGATAGCGGGAGCTCCCTCTACTACGAGCAGTACTTC.

J is TRBJ2-2 and V is TRBV6-6; D is possibly TRBD1 (5 bases). Looked up from germline, CDR1 is MNHNY and CDR2 is SVGAGI (reference sequence). Trimming stripped 9 bases from V and 4 bases from J, with 21 bases between. This CDR3 is 16 amino acids long. DNA for the CDR3: TGTGCCAGTAGGGGCCGGTCTAGTCAGACCACCGGGGAGCTGTTTTTT. This translates into CASRGRSSQTTGELFF.

The chain has TRBV27 and TRBJ2-2, with a tentative D call TRBD2 (5 bases). V lost 3 bases to trimming and J lost 3 bases, with 8 bases between them. Germline CDR1 MNHEY, CDR2 SMNVEV (reference sequence). CDR3 size: 14 residues. CDR3 protein: CASSFGADTGELFF. In nucleotides, the CDR3 is TGTGCCAGCAGTTTCGGAGCGGACACCGGGGAGCTGTTTTTT.

V and J are TRBV7-9 and TRBJ2-7; 7 bases align to TRBD1. There are 13 residues in the CDR3. With V trimmed by 3 bases and J by 3 bases, 2 bases remained unmatched. Germline lookup yields CDR1 SEHNR and CDR2 FQNEAQ (reference sequence). The CDR3 reads CASSFRDSYEQYF. CDR3 DNA: TGTGCCAGCAGCTTCCGGGACAGCTACGAGCAGTACTTC.

The chain recombines TRBV30 with TRBJ2-7; TRBD2 might be the D (7 bases). Looked up from germline, CDR1 is GTSNPN and CDR2 is SVGIG (reference sequence). V was cut by 5 bases and J by 9 bases, with 14 bases left in between. The CDR3 sequence is 11 residues long. The CDR3 spells CAWGRGGRQYF. CDR3 in DNA: TGTGCCTGGGGAAGGGGGGGTCGGCAGTACTTC.

V and J are TRBV7-9 and TRBJ2-5; D might be TRBD2 (7 bases). V was clipped by 4 bases and J by 5 bases, with 20 bases between them. In germline, CDR1 is SEHNR, CDR2 FQNEAQ (reference sequence). CDR3 length: 16 residues. CDR3 protein: CASSSSGWGREETQYF. The CDR3 DNA reads as TGTGCCAGCAGCTCCTCGGGGTGGGGGCGGGAGGAGACCCAGTACTTC.

The chain combines TRBV6-1 with TRBJ1-1; 11 nucleotides agree with TRBD1. The CDR3 is 15 amino acids. The V gene end was trimmed by 10 bases and the J gene end by 5 bases; junction bases not matched to a gene: 12. Germline CDR1 and CDR2: MNHNS and SASEGT. CDR3 nucleotides: TGTGCCACCCGTAGGGGACAGGGGGTAAGAACTGAAGCTTTCTTT. Protein: CATRRGQGVRTEAFF.

This clone was seen a handful of times. This sequence joins TRBV7-2 and TRBJ2-1; TRBD2 is a possible D gene (6 bases). V was clipped by 2 bases and J by 5 bases, with 22 bases between them. Germline assignment: CDR1 SGHTA and CDR2 FQGNSA. This CDR3 has 18 amino acids. In DNA, the CDR3 is TGTGCCAGCAGCTTAAGGACCTCTCCGTGGCGGGGAAACAATGAGCAGTTCTTC. Translation: CASSLRTSPWRGNNEQFF.

The chain combines TRBV30 with TRBJ2-3; TRBD1 might be the D (6 bases). Germline CDR1 and CDR2: GTSNPN and SVGIG (reference sequence). The CDR3 loop spans 16 amino acids. V gave up 2 bases and J gave up 3 bases, with 18 bases separating them. The CDR3, as DNA: TGTGCCTGGAGTTTACAGGGTCTTTGGGCGACAGATACGCAGTATTTT. The encoded protein is CAWSLQGLWATDTQYF.